This paragraph reports one T cell receptor (beta chain). RNA transcripts yielded amplified TCR beta CDR3 regions. HTBI primers were the set used in a first-round RT-PCR of the TCR CDR3. Via MiXCR, TCRdb re-called the multiplex PCR reads, giving one row per CDR3 protein. The sample lists 360,000 or so distinct CDR3 sequences; roughly 15% were seen once. The record originates from a study of T cells in Graves' hyperthyroidism and ophthalmopathy. This CDR3 is built from 14 residues. V shed 4 bases, J shed 6 bases, and the junction held 7 bases outside the gene matches. Germline V lookup: CDR1 SGHNT, CDR2 YYREEE (reference sequence).

Sequences were obtained from blood. V usage is TRBV5-4 and J usage is TRBJ1-2; 9 bases agree with TRBD1. The sequence came from a woman aged 55-69 years with Graves' ophthalmopathy. The CDR3 nucleotides are TGTGCCAGCAGCGCAACAGGGGGCGAGGATGGCTACACCTTC. It translates to CASSATGGEDGYTF.